The present T cell receptor beta chain was sequenced within a study of blood T cells in healthy people across ages. V trimming: 0 bases; J trimming: 7 bases; junction bases outside the gene matches: 14. Germline values: CDR1 GTSNPN, CDR2 SVGIG (reference sequence). The CDR3 spans 18 residues. Sample-barcoded 5' priming and a J-beta primer mix drove a second PCR of about 6 to 12 cycles. TCRdb fed the 5' RACE reads into MiXCR, producing one record per CDR3 protein. The data contain over a million distinct CDR3 sequences, approximately 40% of them singletons. This clonotype originated in a young woman in good health. The sequencing input was blood. This chain uses TRBV30 with TRBJ2-4; 11 bases are shared with TRBD2. The CDR3 here is CAWSVRGMGSGGVNIQYF. The CDR3 DNA follows: TGTGCCTGGAGTGTACGGGGTATGGGTAGCGGGGGGGTGAACATTCAGTACTTC. The full variable domain, its missing parts supplied by reference TRBV30 and TRBJ2-4, is SQTIHQWPATLVQPVGSPLSLECTVEGTSNPNLYWYRQAAGRGLQLLFYSVGIGQISSEVPQNLSASRPQDRQFILSSKKLLLSDSGFYLCAWSVRGMGSGGVNIQYFGAGTRLSVL.